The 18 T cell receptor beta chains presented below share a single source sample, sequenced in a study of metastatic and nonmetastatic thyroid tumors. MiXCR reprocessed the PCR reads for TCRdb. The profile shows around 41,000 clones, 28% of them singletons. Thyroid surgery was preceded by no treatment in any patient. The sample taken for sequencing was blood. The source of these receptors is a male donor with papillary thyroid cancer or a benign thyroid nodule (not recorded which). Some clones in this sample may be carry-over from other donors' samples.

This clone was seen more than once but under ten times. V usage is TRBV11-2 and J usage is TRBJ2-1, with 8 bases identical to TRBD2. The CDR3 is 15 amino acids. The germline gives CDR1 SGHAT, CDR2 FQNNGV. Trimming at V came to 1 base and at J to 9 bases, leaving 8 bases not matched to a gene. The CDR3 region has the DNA TGTGCCAGCAGCTTAGTAATTGGCGGGAGGAGTGAGCAGTTCTTC. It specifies CASSLVIGGRSEQFF.

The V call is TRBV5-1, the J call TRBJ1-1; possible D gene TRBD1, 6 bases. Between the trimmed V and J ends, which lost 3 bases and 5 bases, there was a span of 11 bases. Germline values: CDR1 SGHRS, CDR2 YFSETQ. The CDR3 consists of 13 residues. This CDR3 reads CASSYSTGTEAFF. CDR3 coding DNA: TGCGCCAGCAGCTACTCTACAGGGACTGAAGCTTTCTTT.

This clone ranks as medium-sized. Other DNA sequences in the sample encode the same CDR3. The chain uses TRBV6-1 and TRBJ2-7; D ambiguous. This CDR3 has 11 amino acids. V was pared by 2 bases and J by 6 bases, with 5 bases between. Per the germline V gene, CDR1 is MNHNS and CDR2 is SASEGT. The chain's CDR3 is CASSETGEQYF. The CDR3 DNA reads TGTGCCAGCAGTGAAACCGGCGAGCAGTACTTC.

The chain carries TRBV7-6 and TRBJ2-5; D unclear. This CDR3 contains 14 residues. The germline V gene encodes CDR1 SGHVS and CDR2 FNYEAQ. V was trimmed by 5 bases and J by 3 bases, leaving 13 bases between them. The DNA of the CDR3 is TGTGCCAGCAGCGCCTCGACTCGGGAAGAGACCCAGTACTTC. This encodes CASSASTREETQYF.

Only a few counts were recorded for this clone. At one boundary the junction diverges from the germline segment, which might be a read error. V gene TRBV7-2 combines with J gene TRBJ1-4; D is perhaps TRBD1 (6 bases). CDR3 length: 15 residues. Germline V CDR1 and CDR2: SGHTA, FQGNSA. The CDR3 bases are TGTGCCAGCAGCTTAGTTACAGGGAGTAATGGAAAACTGTTTTTT. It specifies CASSLVTGSNGKLFF.

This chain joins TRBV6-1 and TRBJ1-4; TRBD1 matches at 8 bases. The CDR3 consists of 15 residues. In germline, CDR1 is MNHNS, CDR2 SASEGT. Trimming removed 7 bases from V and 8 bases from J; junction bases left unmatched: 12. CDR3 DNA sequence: TGTGCCAGCACGATGGGACAGGCCATGACGGAAAAACTGTTTTTT. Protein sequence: CASTMGQAMTEKLFF.

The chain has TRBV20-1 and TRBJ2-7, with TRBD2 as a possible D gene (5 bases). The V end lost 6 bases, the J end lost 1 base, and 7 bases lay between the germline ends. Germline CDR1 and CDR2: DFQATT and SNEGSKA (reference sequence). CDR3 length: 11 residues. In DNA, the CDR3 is TGCAGTGCAAGCGGTTCCTACGAGCAGTACTTC. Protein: CSASGSYEQYF.

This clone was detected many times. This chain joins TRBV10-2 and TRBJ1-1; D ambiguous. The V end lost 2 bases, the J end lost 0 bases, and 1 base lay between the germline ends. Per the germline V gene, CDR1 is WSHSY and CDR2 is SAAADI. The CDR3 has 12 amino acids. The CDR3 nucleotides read TGCGCCAGCAGTGAGATGAACACTGAAGCTTTCTTT. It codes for CASSEMNTEAFF.

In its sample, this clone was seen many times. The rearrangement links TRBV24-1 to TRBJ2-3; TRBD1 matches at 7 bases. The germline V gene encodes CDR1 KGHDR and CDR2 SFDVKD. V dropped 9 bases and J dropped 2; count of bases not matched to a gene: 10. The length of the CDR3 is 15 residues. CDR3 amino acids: CATASGQAYTDTQYF. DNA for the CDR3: TGTGCCACCGCGAGCGGACAGGCGTACACAGATACGCAGTATTTT.

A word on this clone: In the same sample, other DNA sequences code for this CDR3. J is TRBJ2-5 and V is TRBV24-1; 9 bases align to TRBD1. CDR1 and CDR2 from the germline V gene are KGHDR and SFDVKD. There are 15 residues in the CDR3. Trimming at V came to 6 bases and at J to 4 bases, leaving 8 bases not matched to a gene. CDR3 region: CATSSGQGSGETQYF. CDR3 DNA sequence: TGTGCCACCAGTTCTGGACAGGGGTCTGGAGAGACCCAGTACTTC.

The CDR3 DNA is TGTGCCAGTAATCCGAGGGTCGGGTCCAACGTCCTGACTTTC. Its protein is CASNPRVGSNVLTF. V gene TRBV19 combines with J gene TRBJ2-6; D may be TRBD2 (5 bases). The CDR3 has 14 residues. Trimming removed 7 bases from V and 8 bases from J, with 15 bases in between. Per the germline V gene, CDR1 is LNHDA and CDR2 is SQIVND (reference sequence).

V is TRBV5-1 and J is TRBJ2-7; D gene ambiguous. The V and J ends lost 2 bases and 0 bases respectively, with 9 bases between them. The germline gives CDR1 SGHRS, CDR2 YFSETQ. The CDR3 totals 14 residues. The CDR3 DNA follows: TGCGCCAGCAGCTTTAGTGGATACTCCTACGAGCAGTACTTC. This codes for CASSFSGYSYEQYF.

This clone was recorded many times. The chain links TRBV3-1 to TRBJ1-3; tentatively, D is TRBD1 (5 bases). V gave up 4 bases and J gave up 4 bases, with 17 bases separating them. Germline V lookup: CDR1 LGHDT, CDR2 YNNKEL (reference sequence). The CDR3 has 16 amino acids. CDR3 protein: CASSPPNRPAGNTIYF. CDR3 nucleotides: TGTGCCAGCAGCCCCCCGAACAGGCCCGCGGGAAACACCATATATTTT. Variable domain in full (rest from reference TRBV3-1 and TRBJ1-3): DTAVSQTPKYLVTQMGNDKSIKCEQNLGHDTMYWYKQDSKKFLKIMFSYNNKELIINETVPNRFSPKSPDKAHLNLHINSLELGDSAVYFCASSPPNRPAGNTIYFGEGSWLTVV.

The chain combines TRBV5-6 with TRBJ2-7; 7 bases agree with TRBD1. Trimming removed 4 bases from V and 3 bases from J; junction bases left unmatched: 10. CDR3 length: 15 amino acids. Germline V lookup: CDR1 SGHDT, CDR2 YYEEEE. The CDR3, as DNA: TGTGCCAGCAGCCATACAGGGGCCCTTAACTACGAGCAGTACTTC. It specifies CASSHTGALNYEQYF.

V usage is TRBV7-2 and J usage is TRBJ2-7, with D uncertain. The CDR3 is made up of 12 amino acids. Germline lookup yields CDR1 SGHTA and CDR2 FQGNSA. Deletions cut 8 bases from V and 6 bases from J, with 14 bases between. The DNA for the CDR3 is TGTGCCAGCCGCTCGTTACTGGTCGAGCAGTACTTC. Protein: CASRSLLVEQYF.

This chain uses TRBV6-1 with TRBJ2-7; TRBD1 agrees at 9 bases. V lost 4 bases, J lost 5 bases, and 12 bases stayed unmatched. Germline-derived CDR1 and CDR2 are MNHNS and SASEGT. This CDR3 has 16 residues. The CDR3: CASSGTRDRDIDEQYV. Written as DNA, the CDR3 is TGTGCCAGCAGTGGGACCCGGGACAGGGATATCGACGAGCAGTACGTC.

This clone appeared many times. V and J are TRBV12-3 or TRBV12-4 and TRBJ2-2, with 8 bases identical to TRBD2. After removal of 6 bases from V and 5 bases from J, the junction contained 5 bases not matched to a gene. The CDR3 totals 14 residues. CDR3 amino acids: CASSPQRGTGELFF. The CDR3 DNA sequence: TGTGCCAGCAGCCCTCAGCGGGGGACCGGGGAGCTGTTTTTT.

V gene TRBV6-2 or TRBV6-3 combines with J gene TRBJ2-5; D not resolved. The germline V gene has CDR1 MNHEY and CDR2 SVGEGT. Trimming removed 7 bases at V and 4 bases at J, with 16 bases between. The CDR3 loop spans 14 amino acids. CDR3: CASTRLILGETQYF. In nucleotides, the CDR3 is TGTGCCAGCACGCGCCTAATTCTAGGAGAGACCCAGTACTTC.